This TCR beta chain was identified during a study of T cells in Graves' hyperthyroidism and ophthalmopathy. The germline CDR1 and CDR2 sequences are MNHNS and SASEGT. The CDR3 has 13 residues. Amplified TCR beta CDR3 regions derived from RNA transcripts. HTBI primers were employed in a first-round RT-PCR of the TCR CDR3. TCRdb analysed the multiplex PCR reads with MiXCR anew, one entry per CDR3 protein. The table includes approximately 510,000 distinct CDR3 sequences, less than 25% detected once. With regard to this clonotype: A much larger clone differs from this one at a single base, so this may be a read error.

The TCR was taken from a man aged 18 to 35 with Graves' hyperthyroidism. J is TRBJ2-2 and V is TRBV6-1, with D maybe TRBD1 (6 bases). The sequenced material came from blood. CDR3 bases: TGTGTCAGCACCACAGGGTACACCGGGGAGCTGTTTTTT. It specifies CVSTTGYTGELFF.